Presented here are 5 T cell receptor beta chains from one specimen sequenced in a study of blood T cell repertoires in COVID-19. Using immunoSEQ multiplex PCR, the repertoire was profiled, and TCRdb retains in-frame clones only, with some absent. The sample contains around 220,000 clones, more than 75% of which appear only once. Source material: PBMCs or T cells enriched from blood (not recorded which). The receptors were sampled from a woman in her thirties or forties with acute COVID-19.

The chain employs TRBV20-1 and TRBJ2-5; D unclear. The CDR3 is made up of 11 amino acids. Between the trimmed V and J ends, which lost 4 bases and 4 bases, there was a span of 7 bases. Germline V gene data show CDR1 as DFQATT and CDR2 as SNEGSKA (reference sequence). Here the CDR3 DNA reads TGCAGTGCTAACCCGGGAGAGACCCAGTACTTC. This translates into CSANPGETQYF.

The chain joins TRBV4-1 to TRBJ1-4; maybe TRBD1 (5 bases). The CDR3 has 15 amino acids. Germline V gene data show CDR1 as MGHRA and CDR2 as YSYEKL. Trimming left V 5 bases short and J 8 bases short, with 18 bases between. The CDR3 coding sequence is TGCGCCAGCAGCGAAAGGGCCCAGGGAGGGGAAAAACTGTTTTTT. Translation: CASSERAQGGEKLFF.

The rearrangement joins TRBV11-3 to TRBJ2-5, with D maybe TRBD2 (7 bases). CDR1 and CDR2 (germline): SGHNT, YENEEA. The length of the CDR3 is 16 residues. The V and J ends lost 5 bases and 0 bases respectively, with 16 bases between them. In DNA, the CDR3 is TGTGCCAGCAGCCCGGGGCGGGGGCCGTACCAAGAGACCCAGTACTTC. This translates into CASSPGRGPYQETQYF.

This clone appeared a single time. This sequence joins TRBV5-1 and TRBJ2-5, with 11 nucleotides matching TRBD2. J gave up 5 bases and V 5 bases, and 8 bases lay outside the gene matches. The CDR3 covers 15 residues. Germline V lookup: CDR1 SGHRS, CDR2 YFSETQ. CDR3 sequence reads: CASSVSGGAGETQYF. CDR3 DNA: TGCGCCAGCAGTGTTAGCGGGGGGGCCGGGGAGACCCAGTACTTC.

CDR3 DNA: TGTGCCAGCAGCCAAGCAGGCTTCATGAACACTGAAGCTTTCTTT. This gives the protein CASSQAGFMNTEAFF. This chain joins TRBV14 and TRBJ1-1, with no clear D. The germline CDR1 and CDR2 sequences are SGHDN and FVKESK. Trimming took off 1 base at V and 0 bases at J, with 9 bases between the two ends. There are 15 residues in the CDR3.